These 5 T cell receptor beta chains share one sample of origin, sequenced in a study of tumor-infiltrating lymphocytes in primary liver carcinoma. Constant-region priming of approximately 500 ng total RNA yielded TCR beta cDNA. What produced the TCR beta libraries was three nested multiplex PCR rounds using slightly modified ARM-PCR. With TRBV1-TRBV30 forward primers and a C-beta reverse primer, the first two PCR rounds were run for 9 to 10 cycles each. In TCRdb, the multiplex PCR reads were re-called with MiXCR into one record per CDR3 protein. The table shows approximately 330,000 distinct CDR3 sequences, with less than 70% occurring only once. RNA was extracted from whole blood without cell sorting, alongside germline DNA. Sequencing used peripheral blood. The receptors come from a man in his forties with primary liver carcinoma and hepatitis B virus infection.

Notes on this clonotype: This may arise from a read error, as a much more abundant clone is one base away. The gene calls are TRBV6-5 and TRBJ2-7; TRBD1 matches at 7 bases. V shed 11 bases, J shed 2 bases, and the junction held 12 bases outside the gene matches. CDR1 is MNHEY and CDR2 is SVGAGI in the germline V gene. The CDR3 runs to 14 residues. CDR3 loop: CACKMTTGAYEQYF. The CDR3 region has the DNA TGTGCCTGCAAGATGACTACAGGGGCCTACGAGCAGTACTTC.

Turning to this clonotype: An end of the junction differs from the germline gene, which may be a read error. The rearrangement joins TRBV4-3 to TRBJ1-6; TRBD1 might be the D (5 bases). Per the germline V gene, CDR1 is LGHNA and CDR2 is YSLEER. The CDR3 loop spans 15 amino acids. CDR3 sequence (DNA): TGCGCCAGCAGCCCTGCAGCATGGGGCGATTCACTCCTCCACTTT. It encodes CASSPAAWGDSLLHF.

As for this clonotype: A read error may explain this, as a much larger clone is one base away. V is TRBV10-3 and J is TRBJ2-1; 8 bases match TRBD2. This CDR3 is 15 amino acids long. Looked up from germline, CDR1 is ENHRY and CDR2 is SYGVKD. CDR3 sequence (DNA): TGTGCCATCAGGGTTAGCGGGGCCTCCTACAATGGGCAGTTCTTC. Translation gives CAIRVSGASYNGQFF.

The CDR3 spells CASSLTRGDTQYF. The CDR3 region has the DNA TGTGCCAGCAGCCTGACCCGGGGAGATACGCAGTATTTT. V and J are TRBV11-2 and TRBJ2-3, with TRBD2 as a possible D gene (5 bases). Trimming took off 5 bases at V and 5 bases at J, with 11 bases between the two ends. Germline V gene sequence: CDR1 SGHAT, CDR2 FQNNGV. CDR3 length: 13 amino acids. Full variable domain (outside the CDR3, taken from reference TRBV11-2 and TRBJ2-3): EAGVAQSPRYKIIEKRQSVAFWCNPISGHATLYWYQQILGQGPKLLIQFQNNGVVDDSQLPKDRFSAERLKGVDSTLKIQPAKLEDSAVYLCASSLTRGDTQYFGPGTRLTVL.

This clonotype was counted once. Because the CDR3 is missing its conserved closing phenylalanine or tryptophan, this is likely a read error. The CDR3 DNA reads TGTGCCAGCAGCACGACGGAGCGGGAGACTGAGCAGTTCTTG. It translates to CASSTTERETEQFL. The chain uses TRBV5-6 and TRBJ2-1; 8 bases fit TRBD2. The junction had 9 bases not matched to a gene; V was cut back by 4 bases and J by 9 bases. This CDR3 spans 14 amino acids. From germline, CDR1 is SGHDT and CDR2 YYEEEE.